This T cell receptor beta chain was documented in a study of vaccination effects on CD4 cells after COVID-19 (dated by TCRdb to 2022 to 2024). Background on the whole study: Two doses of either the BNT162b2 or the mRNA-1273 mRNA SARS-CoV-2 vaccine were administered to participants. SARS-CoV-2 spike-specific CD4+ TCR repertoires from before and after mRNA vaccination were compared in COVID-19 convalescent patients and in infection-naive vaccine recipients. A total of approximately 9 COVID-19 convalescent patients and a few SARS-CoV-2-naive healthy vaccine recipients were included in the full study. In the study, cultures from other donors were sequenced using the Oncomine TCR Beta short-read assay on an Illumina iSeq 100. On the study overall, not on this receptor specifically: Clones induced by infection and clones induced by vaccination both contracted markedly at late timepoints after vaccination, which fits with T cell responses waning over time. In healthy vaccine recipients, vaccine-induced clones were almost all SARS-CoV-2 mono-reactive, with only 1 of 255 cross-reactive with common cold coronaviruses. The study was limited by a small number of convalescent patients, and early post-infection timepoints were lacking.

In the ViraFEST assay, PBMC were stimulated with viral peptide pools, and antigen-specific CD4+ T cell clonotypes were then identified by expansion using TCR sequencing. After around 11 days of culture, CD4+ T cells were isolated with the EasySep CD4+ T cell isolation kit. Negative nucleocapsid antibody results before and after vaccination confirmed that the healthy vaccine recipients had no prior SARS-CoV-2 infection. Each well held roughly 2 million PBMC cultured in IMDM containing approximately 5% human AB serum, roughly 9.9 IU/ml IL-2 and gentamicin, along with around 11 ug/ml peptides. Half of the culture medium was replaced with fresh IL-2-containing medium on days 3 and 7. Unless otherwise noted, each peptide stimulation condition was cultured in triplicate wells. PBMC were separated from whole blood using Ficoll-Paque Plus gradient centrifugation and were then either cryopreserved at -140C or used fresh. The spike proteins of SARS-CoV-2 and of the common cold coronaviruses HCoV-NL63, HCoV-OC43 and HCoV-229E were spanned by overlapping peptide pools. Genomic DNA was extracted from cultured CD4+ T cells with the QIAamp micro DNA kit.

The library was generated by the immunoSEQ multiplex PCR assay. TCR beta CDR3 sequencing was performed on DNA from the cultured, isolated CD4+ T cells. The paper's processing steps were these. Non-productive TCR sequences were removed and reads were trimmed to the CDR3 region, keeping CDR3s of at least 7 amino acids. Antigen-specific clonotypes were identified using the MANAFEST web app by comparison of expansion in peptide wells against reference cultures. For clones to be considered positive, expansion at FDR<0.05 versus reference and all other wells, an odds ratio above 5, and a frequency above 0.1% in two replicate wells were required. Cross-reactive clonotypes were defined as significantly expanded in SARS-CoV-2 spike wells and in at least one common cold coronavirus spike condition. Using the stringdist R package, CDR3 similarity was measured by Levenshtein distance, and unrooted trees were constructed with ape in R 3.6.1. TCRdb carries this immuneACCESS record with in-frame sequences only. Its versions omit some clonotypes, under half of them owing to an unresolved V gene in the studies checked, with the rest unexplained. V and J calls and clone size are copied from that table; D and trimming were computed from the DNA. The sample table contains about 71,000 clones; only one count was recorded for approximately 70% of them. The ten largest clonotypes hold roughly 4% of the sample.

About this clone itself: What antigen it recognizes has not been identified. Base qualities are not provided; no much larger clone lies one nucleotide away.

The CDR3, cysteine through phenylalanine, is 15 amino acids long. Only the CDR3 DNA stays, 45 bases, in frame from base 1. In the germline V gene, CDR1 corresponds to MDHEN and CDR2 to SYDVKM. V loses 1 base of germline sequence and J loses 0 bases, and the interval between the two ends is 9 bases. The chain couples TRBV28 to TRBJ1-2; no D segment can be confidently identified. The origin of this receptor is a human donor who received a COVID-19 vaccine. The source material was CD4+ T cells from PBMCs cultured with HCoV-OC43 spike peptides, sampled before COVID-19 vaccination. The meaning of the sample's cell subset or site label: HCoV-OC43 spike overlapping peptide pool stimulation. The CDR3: CASSLLTPANYGYTF. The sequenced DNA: TGTGCCAGCAGTTTATTGACTCCAGCTAACTATGGCTACACCTTC.